This T cell receptor (beta chain) comes out of a study of blood T cell repertoires in COVID-19. Per the study methods: Amplifying reference gene primers gave estimates of nucleated cell counts. TCRdb's table, derived via immunoSEQ multiplex PCR, lists solely in-frame clones and lacks some. V, J and clone size are those of that table, while D and trimming were read from the DNA. This table has hundreds of thousands of clones, roughly 85% appearing once. Trimming shortened V by 4 bases and J by 5 bases, and 11 bases separated the two germline ends. The CDR3 is 13 amino acids. This clone has more than one count but fewer than ten.

This chain joins TRBV12-3 or TRBV12-4 and TRBJ1-2, with a weak D call TRBD1 (5 bases). This TCR derives from a woman under 30 with acute or convalescent COVID-19. Sequencing was performed on peripheral blood. As DNA, the CDR3 is TGTGCCAGCAGTTCCAGGGAAGAGTATGGCTACACCTTC. It translates to CASSSREEYGYTF.